A selection of T cell receptor beta chains follows, all from one sample in a study of cytomegalovirus exposure and HLA in healthy donors. The table came from immunoSEQ multiplex PCR; TCRdb's copy has only in-frame clones and leaves some out. This table has 90,000 to 150,000 clones, 60% to 80% appearing once. The sequenced material came from PBMCs. These receptors came from a human donor in good health. CDR3s include the opening cysteine and the closing phenylalanine or tryptophan. D genes are given only for firm matches. Expanded clones get a size class; other rows say once, few or many, or leave the size out.

clone size,V gene,J gene,D gene,CDR3 DNA,CDR3 protein
once,TRBV28,TRBJ2-1,NA,TGTGCCTATAGTGTCCCCCACCACAATGAGCAGTTCTTC,CAYSVPHHNEQFF
NA,TRBV7-2,TRBJ1-3,TRBD1,TGTGCCAGCAGCTTAGCCCGGGACAGGGCGGTATCAGGAAACACCATATATTTT,CASSLARDRAVSGNTIYF
NA,TRBV19,TRBJ2-1,NA,TGTGCCAGTAGTAGTATTCTCGAGGGTGAGCAGTTCTTC,CASSSILEGEQFF
NA,TRBV28,TRBJ1-4,TRBD1,TGTGCCAGCAGTCCGGGACAGGCAACTAATGAAAAACTGTTTTTT,CASSPGQATNEKLFF
few,TRBV6-5,TRBJ2-7,TRBD1,TGTGCCAGCAGTATAAGACAGGGGGCCGACGAGCAGTACTTC,CASSIRQGADEQYF
NA,TRBV2,TRBJ2-1,NA,TGTGCCAGCACCACCTACAATGAGCAGTTCTTC,CASTTYNEQFF
few,TRBV5-4,TRBJ2-3,NA,TGTGCCAGCAGCCGTTCAGGGGCAAGCACAGATACGCAGTATTTT,CASSRSGASTDTQYF
few,TRBV6-1,TRBJ2-5,NA,TGTGCCAGCAGCCCCGTTGAGACCCAGTACTTC,CASSPVETQYF
NA,TRBV7-2,TRBJ1-4,TRBD1,TGTGCCAGCAGCCCTAAGACAGGGGGCAATGAAAAACTGTTTTTT,CASSPKTGGNEKLFF
NA,TRBV28,TRBJ1-2,NA,TGTGCCAGCAGCCCCGGGGGTGCCGGTGGCTACACCTTC,CASSPGGAGGYTF
NA,TRBV7-9,TRBJ2-3,TRBD1,TGTGCCAGCAGCTTCCACAGGGGACCCACAGATACGCAGTATTTT,CASSFHRGPTDTQYF
NA,TRBV18,TRBJ1-2,TRBD1,TGTGCCAGCTCACGAGGGACAGGAGCTAACTATGGCTACACCTTC,CASSRGTGANYGYTF
NA,TRBV6-6,TRBJ1-1,TRBD1,TGTGCCAGCAGTCGGACAGGGGAGAACACTGAAGCTTTCTTT,CASSRTGENTEAFF
NA,TRBV28,TRBJ1-5,NA,TGTGCCAGCAGTTTACCCTCCCCCCCTCTATTTTATAGCAATCAGCCCCAGCATTTT,CASSLPSPPLFYSNQPQHF
NA,TRBV7-9,TRBJ2-5,TRBD1,TGTGCCAGCAGCCAAGCCCAGGGGGCGCGGAAGACCCAGTACTTC,CASSQAQGARKTQYF
NA,TRBV11-2,TRBJ2-3,TRBD2,TGTGCCAGCAGCCGCGGACTAGGAATGGTCACAGATACGCAGTATTTT,CASSRGLGMVTDTQYF
NA,TRBV18,TRBJ2-7,NA,TGTGCCAGCTCGCCGACCGGGACAAGGGCGGGCGAGCAGTACTTC,CASSPTGTRAGEQYF
NA,TRBV5-1,TRBJ2-2,NA,TGCGCCAGCAGCGGGTTCGACTCCTGGGACACCGGGGAGCTGTTTTTT,CASSGFDSWDTGELFF
NA,TRBV7-2,TRBJ1-6,TRBD1,TGTGCCAGCAGCTCGTCTTACAGGGGAGGTAATTCACCCCTCCACTTT,CASSSSYRGGNSPLHF
NA,TRBV6-5,TRBJ1-1,TRBD1,TGTGCCAGCAGACAGACAGGGGGGACTGAAGCTTTCTTT,CASRQTGGTEAFF
NA,TRBV6-1,TRBJ2-1,NA,TGTGCCAGCAGTGTTACAGGGAGCCGCAATGAGCAGTTCTTC,CASSVTGSRNEQFF
once,TRBV6-1,TRBJ2-2,NA,TGTGCCAGCAGTGAAGACTCGAGGCGACGGAACACCGGGGAGCTGTTTTTT,CASSEDSRRRNTGELFF
once,TRBV27,TRBJ2-3,TRBD2,TGTGCCAGCCGCTCCCTAGGCGGGAGGACCGCAGATACGCAGTATTTT,CASRSLGGRTADTQYF
few,TRBV7-2,TRBJ2-1,TRBD2,TGTGCCAGCAGCTTTTTGACTAGCGGGGGAAGGGCAAATGAGCAGTTCTTC,CASSFLTSGGRANEQFF
NA,TRBV29-1,TRBJ2-5,TRBD2,TGCAGCGCCAAAGCGGGACAAGAGACCCAGTACTTC,CSAKAGQETQYF
NA,TRBV18,TRBJ1-2,NA,TGTGCCAGCTCACCAGGAGGGGATAACTATGGCTACACCTTC,CASSPGGDNYGYTF
NA,TRBV9,TRBJ2-5,NA,TGTGCCAGCAGCGTAGGATCGGGGGTGGATGAGACCCAGTACTTC,CASSVGSGVDETQYF
NA,TRBV9,TRBJ1-1,NA,TGTGCCAGCAGCGTAGTGGGGCAGGGGAGCACTGAAGCTTTCTTT,CASSVVGQGSTEAFF
few,TRBV5-1,TRBJ2-7,NA,TGCGCCAGCAGCTTGAATGAGAGGAGCGAGCAGTACTTC,CASSLNERSEQYF
NA,TRBV7-8,TRBJ1-5,TRBD1,TGTGCCAGCAGCTTAGATGACAGGGGGTTGCGTCAGCCCCAGCATTTT,CASSLDDRGLRQPQHF
NA,TRBV5-1,TRBJ2-7,NA,TGCGCCAGCAGATATCAGACAGGTACCTACGAGCAGTACTTC,CASRYQTGTYEQYF
NA,TRBV4-2,TRBJ2-6,TRBD1,TGTGCCAGCAGCCAACAGGGGGCAGCTGGGGCCAACGTCCTGACTTTC,CASSQQGAAGANVLTF
few,TRBV5-8,TRBJ2-1,TRBD2,TGTGCCAGCAGCCCCTTGGGACTAGATATGAATGAGCAGTTCTTC,CASSPLGLDMNEQFF
once,TRBV5-4,TRBJ2-5,NA,TGTGCCAGCAGCTTGAAACTCCGGGACACAGAGACCCAGTACTTC,CASSLKLRDTETQYF
NA,TRBV6-1,TRBJ2-7,TRBD1,TGTGCCAGCAGAGGGGACAGGGGTACGGACGAGCAGTACTTC,CASRGDRGTDEQYF
NA,TRBV10-2,TRBJ2-7,TRBD1,TGCGCCAGCAGTGACCCCGGACAGGCAACCTACGAGCAGTACTTC,CASSDPGQATYEQYF
NA,TRBV5-4,TRBJ2-1,TRBD1,TGTGCCAGCAGCCGAACGACAGGGGGCGCCCAGCAGTTCTTC,CASSRTTGGAQQFF
NA,TRBV28,TRBJ1-4,TRBD1,TGTGCCAGCAGCCCTGAGGACAGGGGCCGCCCTAATGAAAAACTGTTTTTT,CASSPEDRGRPNEKLFF
NA,TRBV7-9,TRBJ2-2,NA,TGTGCCAGTTCGGGTGGCGGAGGGATCACCGGGGAGCTGTTTTTT,CASSGGGGITGELFF
NA,TRBV28,TRBJ1-5,TRBD1,TGTGCCAGCAGGGGGGGGACAGGCAGCAATCAGCCCCAGCATTTT,CASRGGTGSNQPQHF
NA,TRBV29-1,TRBJ1-2,TRBD1,TGCAGCGTTGAAGTCACCGGGACAGGGGGAACTGGCTACACCTTC,CSVEVTGTGGTGYTF
NA,TRBV30,TRBJ2-5,TRBD2,TGTGCCTGGAGTGTAACGACCGGGACTAGCAGCAACTTC,CAWSVTTGTSSNF
NA,TRBV5-1,TRBJ1-4,TRBD1,TGCGCCAGCAGCCCCGGACAGGGGATAACTGCTAATGAAAAACTGTTTTTT,CASSPGQGITANEKLFF
NA,TRBV10-2,TRBJ2-3,TRBD2,TGCGCCAGCAGTGTGCTAGCGGGAGGGACTAGCACAGATACGCAGTATTTT,CASSVLAGGTSTDTQYF
NA,TRBV19,TRBJ1-1,NA,TGTGCCAGTACCATAGACACTAACACTGAAGCTTTCTTT,CASTIDTNTEAFF
NA,TRBV5-1,TRBJ2-5,NA,TGCGCCAGCAGCGGCGGGGACGGCGAGACCCAGTACTTC,CASSGGDGETQYF
NA,TRBV18,TRBJ1-4,TRBD1,TGTGCCAGCTCACCAGGGGTGAGGGGGCGTAATGAAAAACTGTTTTTT,CASSPGVRGRNEKLFF
NA,TRBV9,TRBJ2-7,TRBD1,TGTGCCAGCAGCTCCGGGACAGGGAGCCACGAGCAGTACTTC,CASSSGTGSHEQYF
NA,TRBV27,TRBJ1-1,TRBD1,TGTGCCAGCAGGCCGGACAGGGGGCGCGGGAGCACTGAAGCTTTCTTT,CASRPDRGRGSTEAFF
few,TRBV6-6,TRBJ1-1,NA,TGTGCCAGCGAATCGGACAGATACACTGAAGCTTTCTTT,CASESDRYTEAFF
NA,TRBV15,TRBJ1-2,TRBD1,TGTGCCACCAGCAAGACGTTGACAGGGGGCGCGATTGGCTACACCTTC,CATSKTLTGGAIGYTF